This T cell receptor (beta chain) was recorded in a study of blood T cells in healthy people across ages. Through a sample-barcoded 5' primer and a J-beta primer mix, a second PCR was run for roughly 7 to 11 cycles. Each sample yielded at least 2.5 million CDR3-containing paired-end reads. TCRdb independently ran MiXCR on the 5' RACE reads; one entry per CDR3 protein. The sample has around 500,000 distinct CDR3 sequences; 47% are singletons. This clonotype was recorded many times. The CDR3 length is 14 residues. From germline, CDR1 is MNHEY and CDR2 SVGAGI. V dropped 6 bases and J dropped 3 bases, with 14 bases sitting between them.

Sequenced sample: blood. The sequence was collected from a man of 80 years or more in good health. This chain joins TRBV6-5 and TRBJ2-5; D is possibly TRBD1 or TRBD2 (5 bases each). The DNA of the CDR3 is TGTGCCAGCAGCCCGGGACGAATAAAAGAGACCCAGTACTTC. Translated: CASSPGRIKETQYF.